This T cell receptor (beta chain) stems from a study of cytomegalovirus exposure and HLA in healthy donors. Points from the study as a whole: A later analysis associated approximately 17,000 TCR beta sequences with HLA alleles at a 0.05 false discovery rate. Differences between HLA loci emerged in a later analysis of TCR association rates, with DRB1 most and HLA-C fewest. A few CMV-associated chains were confirmed in vitro to be specific for CMV antigens. In a later analysis, several top co-occurrence clusters appeared linked to parvovirus B19, influenza, CMV and Epstein-Barr virus.

60 Vbeta and 13 Jbeta primers were used in PCR. Sequencing was performed with immunoSEQ multiplex PCR; in TCRdb, only in-frame clones are kept and a portion is missing. Among over 100,000 clones listed, around 86% were seen once. Of note for this clone: Its cognate antigen is unknown.

The CDR3 totals 16 residues. Germline CDR1 and CDR2: SEHNR and FQNEAQ (reference sequence). This chain joins TRBV7-9 and TRBJ2-5, with 9 nucleotides matching TRBD2. The J call may be mistaken, given a closer DNA end match to TRBJ2-7. Material for sequencing was PBMCs. The receptor's source is a woman in her forties or fifties in good health and CMV-seropositive. The CDR3 region is CASSAILAGTSYEQYF. The CDR3 DNA reads TGTGCCAGCAGCGCCATCCTAGCGGGGACGTCCTACGAGCAGTACTTC.